Below, 6 T cell receptor beta chains from the same sample are listed, as sequenced in a study of technical replicates of blood from a handful of donors. Generated by immunoSEQ multiplex PCR, the TCRdb table keeps only in-frame clones and is missing some. The sample yields 87,000 or so clones, around 95% seen once. The sequencing sample was made of T cells isolated from PBMCs. Receptors originate from a human donor in good health.

This chain connects TRBV2 to TRBJ2-7; no clear D. The V gene's germline CDR1 is SNHLY and CDR2 FYNNEI. V was trimmed by 4 bases and J by 4 bases, leaving 11 bases between them. There are 13 residues in the CDR3. CDR3 sequence: CASSVGRFYEQYF. CDR3 sequence (DNA): TGTGCCAGCAGTGTCGGCAGGTTTTACGAGCAGTACTTC. The variable domain in full, with the rest retrieved from reference TRBV2 and TRBJ2-7, is EPEVTQTPSHQVTQMGQEVILRCVPISNHLYFYWYRQILGQKVEFLVSFYNNEISEKSEIFDDQFSVERPDGSNFTLKIRSTKLEDSAMYFCASSVGRFYEQYFGPGTRLTVT.

The chain couples TRBV11-2 to TRBJ2-4; D is perhaps TRBD1 (6 bases). The CDR3 spans 14 residues. Germline V gene data show CDR1 as SGHAT and CDR2 as FQNNGV. V was clipped by 5 bases and J by 8 bases, with 16 bases between them. The CDR3 sequence: CASSTGPTGDIQYF. The CDR3, as DNA: TGTGCCAGCAGCACCGGCCCGACAGGAGACATTCAGTACTTC.

V is TRBV6-4 and J is TRBJ2-2; 11 bases agree with TRBD2. The junction had 5 bases not matched to a gene; V was cut back by 4 bases and J by 4 bases. Germline CDR1 MRHNA, CDR2 SNTAGT. CDR3 length: 16 amino acids. For the CDR3, the DNA is TGTGCCAGCAGTGTCCTAGCGGGAGGAAGCACCGGGGAGCTGTTTTTT. Its translation is CASSVLAGGSTGELFF.

The rearrangement joins TRBV27 to TRBJ2-7, with D possibly matching TRBD2 (5 bases). The CDR3 spans 14 residues. V lost 0 bases and J 3 bases, leaving 9 bases between the germline ends. Germline CDR1 MNHEY, CDR2 SMNVEV (reference sequence). CDR3: CASSLSRELYEQYF. The CDR3 DNA reads TGTGCCAGCAGTTTATCTCGGGAACTCTACGAGCAGTACTTC.

The rearrangement joins TRBV4-2 to TRBJ2-7; D might be TRBD2 (6 bases). CDR1 LGHNA and CDR2 YNFKEQ come from the germline V gene. The length of the CDR3 is 13 residues. Trimming removed 5 bases at V and 4 bases at J, with 12 bases between. The DNA for the CDR3 is TGTGCCAGCAGCTACGGGACTTCTTACGAGCAGTACTTC. It codes for CASSYGTSYEQYF.

V and J are TRBV9 and TRBJ2-1, with D possibly being TRBD1 (6 bases). Per germline, CDR1 SGDLS and CDR2 YYNGEE. V lost 4 bases and J lost 4, with 18 bases in between. The CDR3 covers 16 residues. The CDR3 DNA sequence: TGTGCCAGCAGCTCAGGACAGACAAGTAGTTACAATGAGCAGTTCTTC. Translating it yields CASSSGQTSSYNEQFF.